The clone carrying this T cell receptor (beta chain) has a count of ten or more. These data originate in a study of regulatory T cells in long-lasting Graves disease. Arm-PCR with iRepertoire HTBI primers amplified the CDR3 regions for these TCR beta libraries. Using its own MiXCR run on the multiplex PCR reads, TCRdb lists one record per CDR3 protein. This sample yields around 400,000 distinct CDR3 sequences, of which approximately 12% are seen a single time; approximately 20% belongs to the top ten. CDR3 size: 14 residues. Losses at the gene ends were 4 bases for V and 4 bases for J; bases not matched to a gene: 6. Germline loops: CDR1 ENHRY, CDR2 SYGVKD. Regarding time point: newly diagnosed GD, antithyroid drugs for less than 3 months. Researchers made the TCR library from RNA that was extracted from PBMCs. The data also belong to a second study, concerning T cells in Graves' hyperthyroidism and ophthalmopathy. This second study says: Any patient presenting with uncontrolled infection, other autoimmune disease, pregnancy or lactation was left out. Diagnosis relied on clinical symptoms, serum thyroxine and TRAb, thyroid ultrasound and orbital computed tomography.

The source of this sequence is a woman aged 18-30 years with Graves disease. The chain couples TRBV10-3 to TRBJ2-5; TRBD2 matches 7 bases. The material sequenced was peripheral blood mononuclear cells (PBMCs), taken at new diagnosis, from a patient treated with antithyroid drugs. For the CDR3, the DNA is TGTGCCATCAGTGGGGGGGGGAACGGAGAGACCCAGTACTTC. Amino acid sequence: CAISGGGNGETQYF.